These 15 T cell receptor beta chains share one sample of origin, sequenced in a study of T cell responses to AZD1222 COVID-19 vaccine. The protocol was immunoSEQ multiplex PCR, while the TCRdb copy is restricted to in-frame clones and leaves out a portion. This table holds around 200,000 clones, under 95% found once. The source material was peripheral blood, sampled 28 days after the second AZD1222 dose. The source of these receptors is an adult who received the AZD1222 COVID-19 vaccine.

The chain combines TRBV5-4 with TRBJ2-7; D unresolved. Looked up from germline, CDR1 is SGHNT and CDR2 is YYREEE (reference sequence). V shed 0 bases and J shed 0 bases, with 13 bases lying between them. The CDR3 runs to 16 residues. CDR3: CASSLDRQRSSYEQYF. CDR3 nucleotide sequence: TGTGCCAGCAGCTTGGACCGGCAGAGGAGCTCCTACGAGCAGTACTTC.

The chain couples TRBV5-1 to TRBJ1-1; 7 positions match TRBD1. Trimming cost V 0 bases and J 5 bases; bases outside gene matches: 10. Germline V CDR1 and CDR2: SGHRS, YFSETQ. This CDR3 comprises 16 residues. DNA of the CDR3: TGCGCCAGCAGCTTGGAGGGGGCAGGTCGATCGACTGAAGCTTTCTTT. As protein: CASSLEGAGRSTEAFF.

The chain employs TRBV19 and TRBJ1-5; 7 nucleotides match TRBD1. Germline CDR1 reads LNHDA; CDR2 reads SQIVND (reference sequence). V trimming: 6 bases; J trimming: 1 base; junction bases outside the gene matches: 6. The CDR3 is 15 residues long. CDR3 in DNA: TGTGCCAGTAGCTTGGGACAGTTGAGCAATCAGCCCCAGCATTTT. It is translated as CASSLGQLSNQPQHF.

In DNA form, the CDR3 reads TGTGCCAGCAGCGAACGGGACAGGGGGGTTTCGGGCAATCAGCCCCAGCATTTT. Translated, it gives CASSERDRGVSGNQPQHF. The chain links TRBV28 to TRBJ1-5; 11 bases align to TRBD1. V was clipped by 6 bases and J by 2 bases; unmatched bases: 12. CDR3 length equals 18 residues. Germline V lookup: CDR1 MDHEN, CDR2 SYDVKM.

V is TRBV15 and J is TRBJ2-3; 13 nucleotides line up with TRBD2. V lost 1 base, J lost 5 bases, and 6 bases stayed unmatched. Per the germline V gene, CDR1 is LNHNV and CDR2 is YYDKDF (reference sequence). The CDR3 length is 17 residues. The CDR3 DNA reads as TGTGCCACCAGCAGAGCCGGGACTAGCGGGATGATAGATACGCAGTATTTT. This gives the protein CATSRAGTSGMIDTQYF.

Here the CDR3 DNA reads TGTGCCAGCAGTCTTACCCGGGACTATTCCTACGAGCAGTACTTC. Protein: CASSLTRDYSYEQYF. The gene calls are TRBV6-6 and TRBJ2-7; 7 bases map to TRBD2. Germline-derived CDR1 and CDR2 are MNHNY and SVGAGI (reference sequence). The CDR3 has 15 residues. The ends lost 5 bases at V and 1 base at J; junction bases unmatched: 8.

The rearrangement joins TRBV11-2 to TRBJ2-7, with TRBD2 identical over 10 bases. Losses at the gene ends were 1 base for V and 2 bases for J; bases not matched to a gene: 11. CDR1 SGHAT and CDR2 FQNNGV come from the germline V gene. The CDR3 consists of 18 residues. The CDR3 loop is CASSLAVPLAGAAYEQYF. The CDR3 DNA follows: TGTGCCAGCAGCTTAGCGGTCCCTCTAGCGGGGGCCGCCTACGAGCAGTACTTC.

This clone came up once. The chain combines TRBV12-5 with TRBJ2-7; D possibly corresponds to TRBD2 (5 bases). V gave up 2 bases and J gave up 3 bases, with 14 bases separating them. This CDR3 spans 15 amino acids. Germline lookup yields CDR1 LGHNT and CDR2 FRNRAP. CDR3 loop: CASGLPGLPVYEQYF. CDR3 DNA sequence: TGTGCTAGTGGTTTGCCCGGACTCCCGGTCTACGAGCAGTACTTC.

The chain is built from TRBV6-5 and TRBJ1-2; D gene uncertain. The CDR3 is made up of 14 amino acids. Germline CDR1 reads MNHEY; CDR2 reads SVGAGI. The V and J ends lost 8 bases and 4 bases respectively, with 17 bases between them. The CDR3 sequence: CASVMAPLSYGYTF. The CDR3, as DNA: TGTGCCAGCGTAATGGCGCCCTTGAGCTATGGCTACACCTTC.

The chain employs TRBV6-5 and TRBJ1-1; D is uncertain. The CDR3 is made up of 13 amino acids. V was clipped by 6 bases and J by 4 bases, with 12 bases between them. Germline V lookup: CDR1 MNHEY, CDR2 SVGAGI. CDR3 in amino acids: CASSPRWGTEAFF. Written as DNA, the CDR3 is TGTGCCAGCAGCCCCCGATGGGGCACTGAAGCTTTCTTT.

CDR3 amino acids: CASSGTAYEQYF. DNA of the CDR3: TGTGCCAGCAGTGGGACGGCATACGAGCAGTACTTC. The chain is built from TRBV2 and TRBJ2-7, with D hard to call. Germline V CDR1 and CDR2: SNHLY, FYNNEI. CDR3 size: 12 residues. Trimming cost V 4 bases and J 4 bases, with 8 bases left between them.

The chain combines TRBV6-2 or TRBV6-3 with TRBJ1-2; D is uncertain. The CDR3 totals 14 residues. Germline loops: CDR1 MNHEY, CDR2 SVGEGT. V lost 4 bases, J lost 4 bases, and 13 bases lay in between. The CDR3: CASSSSQLLYGYTF. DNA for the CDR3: TGTGCCAGCAGTTCCTCGCAACTCCTCTATGGCTACACCTTC.

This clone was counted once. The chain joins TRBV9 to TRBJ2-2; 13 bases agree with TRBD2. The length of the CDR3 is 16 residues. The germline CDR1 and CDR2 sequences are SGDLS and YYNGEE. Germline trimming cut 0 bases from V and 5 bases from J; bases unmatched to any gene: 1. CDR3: CASSVATSGGTGELFF. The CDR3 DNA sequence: TGTGCCAGCAGCGTAGCGACTAGCGGGGGGACCGGGGAGCTGTTTTTT.

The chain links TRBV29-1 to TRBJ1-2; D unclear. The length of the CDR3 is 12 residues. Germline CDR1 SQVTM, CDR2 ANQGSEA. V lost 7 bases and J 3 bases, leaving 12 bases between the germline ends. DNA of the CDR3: TGCAGCGCCAGAACGGCAGACTATGGCTACACCTTC. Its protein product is CSARTADYGYTF. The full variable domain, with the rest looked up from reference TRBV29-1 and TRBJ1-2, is SAVISQKPSRDICQRGTSLTIQCQVDSQVTMMFWYRQQPGQSLTLIATANQGSEATYESGFVIDKFPISRPNLTFSTLTVSNMSPEDSSIYLCSARTADYGYTFGSGTRLTVV.

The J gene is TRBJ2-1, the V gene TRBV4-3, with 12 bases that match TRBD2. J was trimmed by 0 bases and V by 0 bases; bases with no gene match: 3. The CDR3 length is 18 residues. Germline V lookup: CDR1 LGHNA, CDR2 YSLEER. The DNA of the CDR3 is TGCGCCAGCAGCCAAGATGGACTAGCGGGGAGCTCCTACAATGAGCAGTTCTTC. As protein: CASSQDGLAGSSYNEQFF.